The entry below describes one TCR beta chain. Its antigen remains unknown. The data stem from a study of cytomegalovirus exposure and HLA in healthy donors. About the research overall: The study placed around 85% of its roughly 410 genotyped donors in the Caucasian-associated ancestry cluster. Findings and limits, study-wide: An analysis that was carried out later associated some 17,000 TCR beta sequences with HLA alleles at 0.05 false discovery rate. Judged likely to be a sequencing artifact was a cluster of highly shared sequence variants. A later look showed TCR association rates differing by HLA locus, highest for DRB1 and lowest for HLA-C.

The CDR3 length is 16 residues. CDR1 is LNHDA, CDR2 SQIVND, per germline (reference sequence). Trimming took 6 bases from V and 3 from J, leaving 18 bases between them. The PCR made use of 60 Vbeta and 13 Jbeta primers. Libraries were prepared by immunoSEQ multiplex PCR; TCRdb keeps only in-frame clonotypes and omits some of them. This specimen shows roughly 100,000 clones; the ten leading clones hold around 3.2%. The chain carries TRBV19 and TRBJ2-1; D perhaps matches TRBD1 (6 bases). The clonotype comes from a middle-aged man in good health and CMV-seronegative. Material: PBMCs. The CDR3 sequence is CASSRGWGSYYNEQFF. In DNA form, the CDR3 reads TGTGCCAGTAGCAGGGGTTGGGGGTCCTACTACAATGAGCAGTTCTTC.